These T cell receptor beta chains were read from a single sample in a study of blood T cell repertoires in COVID-19. Some clones are missing from TCRdb's copy, which holds only in-frame ones; the method was immunoSEQ multiplex PCR. The sample carries about 42,000 clones, nearly 90% recorded once. Sequencing input: peripheral blood. The receptors come from a human donor in a cohort sampled during active COVID-19. Both conserved end residues are part of each CDR3. A D gene is named only where the DNA matches it firmly. Clone size is stated in some rows and not others, as once, few, many or a class when expanded.

J gene: TRBJ2-5
V gene: TRBV6-2/TRBV6-3
D gene: -
clone size: -
CDR3 protein: CASSSPGRWETQYF
CDR3 DNA: TGTGCCAGCAGTTCCCCAGGGAGGTGGGAGACCCAGTACTTC

J gene: TRBJ1-2
V gene: TRBV19
D gene: -
clone size: -
CDR3 protein: CASSTLDGGAFYGYTF
CDR3 DNA: TGTGCCAGTAGTACACTCGACGGGGGGGCGTTCTATGGCTACACCTTC

J gene: TRBJ1-1
V gene: TRBV5-1
D gene: -
clone size: -
CDR3 protein: CASSLVPGAGNTEAFF
CDR3 DNA: TGCGCCAGCAGCTTGGTCCCAGGGGCCGGGAACACTGAAGCTTTCTTT

J gene: TRBJ2-5
V gene: TRBV4-3
D gene: TRBD1
clone size: -
CDR3 protein: CASSQVFGTGISAVSETQYF
CDR3 DNA: TGCGCCAGCAGCCAAGTGTTTGGGACAGGGATAAGCGCTGTCAGTGAGACCCAGTACTTC

J gene: TRBJ2-1
V gene: TRBV3-1/TRBV3-2
D gene: TRBD2
clone size: -
CDR3 protein: CASSQEAGGRGDEQFF
CDR3 DNA: TGTGCCAGCAGCCAAGAGGCGGGCGGGAGGGGCGATGAGCAGTTCTTC

J gene: TRBJ1-5
V gene: TRBV12-5
D gene: TRBD1
clone size: once
CDR3 protein: CASAKQGPQPQHF
CDR3 DNA: TGTGCTAGTGCCAAACAGGGGCCTCAGCCCCAGCATTTT

J gene: TRBJ2-4
V gene: TRBV4-3
D gene: -
clone size: -
CDR3 protein: CASSDRKRIQYF
CDR3 DNA: TGCGCCAGCAGCGACCGGAAGAGGATTCAGTACTTC

J gene: TRBJ2-5
V gene: TRBV11-1
D gene: -
clone size: -
CDR3 protein: CASSLRQAQETQYF
CDR3 DNA: TGTGCCAGCAGCCTTAGACAGGCTCAAGAGACCCAGTACTTC

J gene: TRBJ1-1
V gene: TRBV10-3
D gene: TRBD1
clone size: -
CDR3 protein: CAISEGTGVTEAFF
CDR3 DNA: TGTGCCATCAGTGAAGGGACAGGGGTGACTGAAGCTTTCTTT

J gene: TRBJ2-6
V gene: TRBV7-9
D gene: -
clone size: -
CDR3 protein: CASSSARLSGANVLTF
CDR3 DNA: TGTGCCAGCAGCTCCGCGAGATTATCTGGGGCCAACGTCCTGACTTTC

J gene: TRBJ2-3
V gene: TRBV7-6
D gene: -
clone size: -
CDR3 protein: CASSLIQGTQYF
CDR3 DNA: TGTGCCAGCAGCTTAATTCAGGGTACGCAGTATTTT

J gene: TRBJ2-1
V gene: TRBV4-1
D gene: TRBD2
clone size: -
CDR3 protein: CASSAAAGTSFFNEQFF
CDR3 DNA: TGCGCCAGCAGCGCCGCAGCCGGGACTAGTTTTTTCAATGAGCAGTTCTTC

J gene: TRBJ1-2
V gene: TRBV7-9
D gene: TRBD1
clone size: few
CDR3 protein: CASSDLGTGGIYGYTF
CDR3 DNA: TGTGCCAGCAGCGACCTGGGGACAGGCGGAATCTATGGCTACACCTTC

J gene: TRBJ2-2
V gene: TRBV7-8
D gene: TRBD2
clone size: -
CDR3 protein: CASSSTLAATGELFF
CDR3 DNA: TGTGCCAGCAGCTCGACACTAGCGGCCACCGGGGAGCTGTTTTTT

J gene: TRBJ2-7
V gene: TRBV5-1
D gene: TRBD2
clone size: -
CDR3 protein: CASSLLADSSYEQYF
CDR3 DNA: TGCGCCAGCAGCTTGCTAGCGGATAGCTCCTACGAGCAGTACTTC

J gene: TRBJ2-1
V gene: TRBV9
D gene: TRBD1
clone size: -
CDR3 protein: CASSETGYNEQFF
CDR3 DNA: TGTGCCAGCAGCGAGACAGGGTACAATGAGCAGTTCTTC

J gene: TRBJ2-7
V gene: TRBV4-2
D gene: -
clone size: -
CDR3 protein: CARDCEAYEQYF
CDR3 DNA: TGTGCCAGAGACTGCGAAGCATACGAGCAGTACTTC

J gene: TRBJ2-7
V gene: TRBV28
D gene: -
clone size: -
CDR3 protein: CASGPQKFPYEQYF
CDR3 DNA: TGTGCCAGCGGCCCGCAGAAGTTCCCCTACGAGCAGTACTTC

J gene: TRBJ1-5
V gene: TRBV2
D gene: -
clone size: few
CDR3 protein: CASSGVGQGLDLGHF
CDR3 DNA: TGTGCCAGCAGTGGGGTGGGGCAGGGTCTTGATCTTGGGCATTTT

J gene: TRBJ2-1
V gene: TRBV3-1/TRBV3-2
D gene: TRBD2
clone size: -
CDR3 protein: CASSQERLAGTYNEQFF
CDR3 DNA: TGTGCCAGCAGCCAAGAAAGACTAGCGGGAACCTACAATGAGCAGTTCTTC

J gene: TRBJ2-1
V gene: TRBV18
D gene: TRBD2
clone size: -
CDR3 protein: CASSPTSGFYNEQFF
CDR3 DNA: TGTGCCAGCTCACCCACTAGCGGGTTCTACAATGAGCAGTTCTTC

J gene: TRBJ1-5
V gene: TRBV2
D gene: TRBD1
clone size: -
CDR3 protein: CASRTSGGIQPQHF
CDR3 DNA: TGTGCCAGTAGGACTTCAGGGGGAATTCAGCCCCAGCATTTT

J gene: TRBJ1-5
V gene: TRBV11-2
D gene: -
clone size: -
CDR3 protein: CASSPNSNQPQHF
CDR3 DNA: TGTGCCAGCAGCCCTAATAGCAATCAGCCCCAGCATTTT

J gene: TRBJ2-7
V gene: TRBV3-1/TRBV3-2
D gene: -
clone size: -
CDR3 protein: CASSPSWGDIQYF
CDR3 DNA: TGTGCCAGCAGCCCTAGCTGGGGGGATATACAGTACTTC

J gene: TRBJ2-1
V gene: TRBV12-5
D gene: -
clone size: -
CDR3 protein: CASGSPVGGTTGEQFF
CDR3 DNA: TGTGCTAGTGGTTCCCCGGTGGGTGGCACTACGGGTGAGCAGTTCTTC

J gene: TRBJ1-5
V gene: TRBV6-5
D gene: TRBD1
clone size: once
CDR3 protein: CASSYYQGAAQPQHF
CDR3 DNA: TGTGCCAGCAGTTACTACCAGGGGGCTGCTCAGCCCCAGCATTTT

J gene: TRBJ2-5
V gene: TRBV6-6
D gene: TRBD2
clone size: once
CDR3 protein: CASGWRGQETQYF
CDR3 DNA: TGTGCCAGCGGTTGGCGGGGGCAAGAGACCCAGTACTTC

J gene: TRBJ1-2
V gene: TRBV9
D gene: -
clone size: -
CDR3 protein: CASSVDPGDYGYTF
CDR3 DNA: TGTGCCAGCAGCGTAGATCCAGGGGACTATGGCTACACCTTC

J gene: TRBJ2-5
V gene: TRBV6-5
D gene: -
clone size: -
CDR3 protein: CASGGAGTAGETQYF
CDR3 DNA: TGTGCCAGCGGGGGAGCGGGTACTGCAGGGGAGACCCAGTACTTC

J gene: TRBJ2-3
V gene: TRBV7-9
D gene: TRBD2
clone size: -
CDR3 protein: CASSFGLAGVGTDTQYF
CDR3 DNA: TGTGCCAGCAGCTTCGGACTAGCGGGAGTAGGCACAGATACGCAGTATTTT

J gene: TRBJ1-1
V gene: TRBV4-1
D gene: -
clone size: -
CDR3 protein: CASSQDPRVITEAFF
CDR3 DNA: TGCGCCAGCAGCCAAGACCCACGGGTTATCACTGAAGCTTTCTTT

J gene: TRBJ1-3
V gene: TRBV19
D gene: TRBD1
clone size: -
CDR3 protein: CASRQGAGNTIYF
CDR3 DNA: TGTGCCAGTAGACAGGGGGCTGGAAACACCATATATTTT

J gene: TRBJ1-2
V gene: TRBV6-5
D gene: TRBD1
clone size: -
CDR3 protein: CASSSRDREYSGYTF
CDR3 DNA: TGTGCCAGCAGTTCCCGGGACAGGGAATATTCTGGCTACACCTTC

J gene: TRBJ2-4
V gene: TRBV5-6
D gene: -
clone size: -
CDR3 protein: CASSMTGEAKNIQYF
CDR3 DNA: TGTGCCAGCAGTATGACGGGGGAAGCCAAAAACATTCAGTACTTC

J gene: TRBJ2-7
V gene: TRBV15
D gene: -
clone size: -
CDR3 protein: CATSRDSQRALYEQYF
CDR3 DNA: TGTGCCACCAGCAGAGATTCTCAGCGTGCCCTTTACGAGCAGTACTTC

J gene: TRBJ2-3
V gene: TRBV14
D gene: TRBD2
clone size: -
CDR3 protein: CASSVREGLAGTDTQYF
CDR3 DNA: TGTGCCAGCAGCGTACGAGAGGGACTAGCGGGCACAGATACGCAGTATTTT

J gene: TRBJ2-1
V gene: TRBV3-1/TRBV3-2
D gene: TRBD2
clone size: few
CDR3 protein: CASSLYGGSFYNEQFF
CDR3 DNA: TGTGCCAGCAGCCTCTACGGCGGGAGTTTTTACAATGAGCAGTTCTTC

J gene: TRBJ2-5
V gene: TRBV6-1
D gene: TRBD2
clone size: -
CDR3 protein: CASSEPGLAGAGTQYF
CDR3 DNA: TGTGCCAGCAGTGAACCGGGACTAGCGGGGGCGGGGACCCAGTACTTC

J gene: TRBJ2-1
V gene: TRBV5-1
D gene: TRBD1
clone size: -
CDR3 protein: CASSLGQGADEQFF
CDR3 DNA: TGCGCCAGCAGCTTGGGCCAGGGGGCGGATGAGCAGTTCTTC

J gene: TRBJ2-3
V gene: TRBV2
D gene: -
clone size: -
CDR3 protein: CASSDGGGQYF
CDR3 DNA: TGTGCCAGCAGTGACGGGGGTGGGCAGTATTTT

J gene: TRBJ2-7
V gene: TRBV2
D gene: TRBD2
clone size: -
CDR3 protein: CASRASGGTTGILEQYF
CDR3 DNA: TGTGCCAGCAGGGCTAGCGGGGGGACAACCGGGATTTTGGAGCAGTACTTC

J gene: TRBJ1-1
V gene: TRBV18
D gene: TRBD1
clone size: -
CDR3 protein: CASSIQGGVTEAFF
CDR3 DNA: TGTGCCAGCTCAATACAGGGGGGCGTCACTGAAGCTTTCTTT

J gene: TRBJ2-3
V gene: TRBV2
D gene: -
clone size: -
CDR3 protein: CASSDRGRDTQYF
CDR3 DNA: TGTGCCAGCAGCGACCGGGGGAGAGATACGCAGTATTTT

J gene: TRBJ2-3
V gene: TRBV6-6
D gene: TRBD1
clone size: -
CDR3 protein: CASSPLVRDSPFDTQYF
CDR3 DNA: TGTGCCAGCAGTCCCCTAGTCCGGGACAGCCCCTTTGATACGCAGTATTTT

J gene: TRBJ2-7
V gene: TRBV30
D gene: TRBD1
clone size: -
CDR3 protein: CAWSAGQGIREQYF
CDR3 DNA: TGTGCCTGGAGCGCTGGACAGGGTATCCGCGAGCAGTACTTC

J gene: TRBJ1-3
V gene: TRBV5-5
D gene: -
clone size: -
CDR3 protein: CASSLSQAGNTIYF
CDR3 DNA: TGTGCCAGCAGCTTATCGCAGGCTGGAAACACCATATATTTT

J gene: TRBJ2-7
V gene: TRBV4-2
D gene: -
clone size: few
CDR3 protein: CASSQDSNPRGSYEQYF
CDR3 DNA: TGTGCCAGCAGCCAGGATTCTAACCCCCGGGGCTCCTACGAGCAGTACTTC

J gene: TRBJ2-2
V gene: TRBV5-4
D gene: -
clone size: -
CDR3 protein: CASSLAPSANTGELFF
CDR3 DNA: TGTGCCAGCAGCTTGGCCCCCAGCGCGAACACCGGGGAGCTGTTTTTT

J gene: TRBJ2-7
V gene: TRBV4-1
D gene: -
clone size: -
CDR3 protein: CASSQDPAASRSYEQYF
CDR3 DNA: TGCGCCAGCAGCCAAGATCCCGCGGCCTCGCGGAGTTACGAGCAGTACTTC

J gene: TRBJ1-1
V gene: TRBV11-3
D gene: -
clone size: -
CDR3 protein: CASTTPGCQAFF
CDR3 DNA: TGTGCCAGCACCACCCCAGGTTGTCAAGCTTTCTTT

J gene: TRBJ1-3
V gene: TRBV2
D gene: -
clone size: -
CDR3 protein: CASTLNPFSGNTIYF
CDR3 DNA: TGTGCCAGCACCCTTAATCCCTTCTCTGGAAACACCATATATTTT

J gene: TRBJ2-5
V gene: TRBV12-3/TRBV12-4
D gene: -
clone size: -
CDR3 protein: CATRREGETQYF
CDR3 DNA: TGTGCCACCCGACGTGAGGGAGAGACCCAGTACTTC

J gene: TRBJ1-1
V gene: TRBV29-1
D gene: -
clone size: -
CDR3 protein: CSVVPRAKNTEAFF
CDR3 DNA: TGCAGCGTTGTACCGAGAGCCAAGAACACTGAAGCTTTCTTT

J gene: TRBJ2-4
V gene: TRBV5-5
D gene: -
clone size: -
CDR3 protein: CARVPERCDKNIQYF
CDR3 DNA: TGTGCCAGGGTCCCCGAGAGGTGTGACAAAAACATTCAGTACTTC

J gene: TRBJ2-1
V gene: TRBV9
D gene: -
clone size: -
CDR3 protein: CASSVAGTQGDEQFF
CDR3 DNA: TGTGCCAGCAGCGTAGCCGGGACTCAGGGCGATGAGCAGTTCTTC

J gene: TRBJ2-1
V gene: TRBV4-1
D gene: TRBD2
clone size: -
CDR3 protein: CASSRGGAGNEQFF
CDR3 DNA: TGCGCCAGCAGCCGCGGGGGGGCCGGCAATGAGCAGTTCTTC

J gene: TRBJ1-3
V gene: TRBV19
D gene: -
clone size: once
CDR3 protein: CASSRTDGNTIYF
CDR3 DNA: TGTGCCAGTAGTCGGACAGACGGAAACACCATATATTTT